This T cell receptor beta chain originates from a study of identical twins. TCRdb recomputed calls from the 5' RACE reads with MiXCR, one row per CDR3 protein. The sample shows around 960,000 distinct CDR3 sequences, 12% of them seen only once. The same sample was also studied in work on yellow fever vaccine responses in identical twins.

The sample consisted of PBMCs. The TCR sequence derives from a woman between 18 and 30 years old in good health.

The CDR3 loop reads CSARDFKTDTQYF. The DNA of the CDR3 is TGCAGTGCTAGGGACTTCAAGACAGATACGCAGTATTTT. J is TRBJ2-3 and V is TRBV20-1; possible D gene TRBD2, 5 bases. V lost 3 bases and J lost 3, with 10 bases in between. There are 13 residues in the CDR3. CDR1 DFQATT and CDR2 SNEGSKA come from the germline V gene (reference sequence).